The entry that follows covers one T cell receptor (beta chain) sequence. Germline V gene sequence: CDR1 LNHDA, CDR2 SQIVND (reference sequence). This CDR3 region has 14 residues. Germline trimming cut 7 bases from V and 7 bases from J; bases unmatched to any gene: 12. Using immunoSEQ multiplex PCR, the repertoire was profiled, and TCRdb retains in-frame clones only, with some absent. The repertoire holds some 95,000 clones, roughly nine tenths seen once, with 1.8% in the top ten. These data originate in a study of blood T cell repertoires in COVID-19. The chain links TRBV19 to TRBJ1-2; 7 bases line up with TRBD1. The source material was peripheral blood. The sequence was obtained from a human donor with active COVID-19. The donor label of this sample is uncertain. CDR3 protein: CASTSQGTLGGYTF. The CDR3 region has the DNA TGTGCCAGTACCTCACAGGGGACGTTAGGTGGCTACACCTTC. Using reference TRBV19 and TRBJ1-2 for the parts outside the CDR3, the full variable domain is DGGITQSPKYLFRKEGQNVTLSCEQNLNHDAMYWYRQDPGQGLRLIYYSQIVNDFQKGDIAEGYSVSREKKESFPLTVTSAQKNPTAFYLCASTSQGTLGGYTFGSGTRLTVV.